Listed below are T cell receptor beta chains from one sample, sequenced in a study of tumor-infiltrating lymphocytes in localized non-small cell lung cancer. This table comes from immunoSEQ multiplex PCR, and its TCRdb copy is limited to in-frame clones, with some not included. The repertoire holds fewer than 20,000 clones, with approximately 79% as singletons. Specimen: lung tumor tissue. These receptors came from a human donor with non-small cell lung cancer. Both conserved end residues are part of each CDR3. The order of the fields is D gene, J gene, clone size, V gene, CDR3 DNA, CDR3 protein. D genes are given only for firm matches. Not all rows give a size; the values are once, few, many and, for expanded clones, a class.

.	TRBJ1-5	once	TRBV6-5	TGTGCCAGCACGGTGGCAGCAAATCAGCCCCAGCATTTT	CASTVAANQPQHF
TRBD2	TRBJ2-1	.	TRBV19	TGTGCCACAAGACTAGCGACTTACAATGAGCAGTTCTTC	CATRLATYNEQFF
TRBD1	TRBJ2-1	.	TRBV7-2	TGTGCCAGCAGCTTAGACGGGACAGGGAAGAGGGTTGAGCAGTTCTTC	CASSLDGTGKRVEQFF
.	TRBJ1-4	.	TRBV28	TGTGCCAGCACCACCAGGACAGAAAAACTGTTTTTT	CASTTRTEKLFF
TRBD2	TRBJ2-1	.	TRBV27	TGTGCCAGCAGTTTATGGGTGAGCGGGGGGTCGAATGAGCAGTTCTTC	CASSLWVSGGSNEQFF
.	TRBJ1-5	medium-sized	TRBV19	TGTGCCATATCCAGGGCTCGCAATCAGCCCCAGCATTTT	CAISRARNQPQHF
.	TRBJ2-7	.	TRBV30	TGTGCCTGGAGTGTAAGCCGGGAGTACTACGAGCAGTACTTC	CAWSVSREYYEQYF
TRBD1	TRBJ1-4	.	TRBV11-2	TGTGCCAGCAGCTTTCGACAGGGTCCGGCCCGCGAAAAACTGTTTTTT	CASSFRQGPAREKLFF
TRBD2	TRBJ2-1	.	TRBV9	TGTGCCAGCAGCCCTACTAGCGGCCACAATGAGCAGTTCTTC	CASSPTSGHNEQFF
.	TRBJ1-4	.	TRBV2	TGTGCCAGCAGTGACCAGGACATCCCAGGGGAAAAACTGTTTTTT	CASSDQDIPGEKLFF
TRBD2	TRBJ2-7	.	TRBV5-6	TGTGCCAGCAGCTTCGGACTAGCAACCTACGAGCAGTACTTC	CASSFGLATYEQYF
TRBD2	TRBJ2-4	.	TRBV6-5	TGTGCCAGCAGTTACTACGCCACTAGCGGGGCAAACATTCAGTACTTC	CASSYYATSGANIQYF
TRBD1	TRBJ1-1	.	TRBV11-2	TGTGCCAGCAGCCGAGACAGGGGGCCGACTGAAGCTTTCTTT	CASSRDRGPTEAFF
TRBD1	TRBJ1-1	.	TRBV7-8	TGTGCCAGCAAAGTAGGACAGGAGAACACTGAAGCTTTCTTT	CASKVGQENTEAFF
.	TRBJ1-4	.	TRBV14	TGTGCCAGCAGACGGACTAATGAAAAACTGTTTTTT	CASRRTNEKLFF
.	TRBJ1-5	.	TRBV6-1	TGTGCCAGCAGTGAAGGTCCTCGGGGCAATCAGCCCCAGCATTTT	CASSEGPRGNQPQHF